Following are 29 T cell receptor beta chains from one sample sequenced in a study of T cells in Graves' hyperthyroidism and ophthalmopathy. Amplified TCR beta CDR3 regions came from RNA transcripts. First-round RT-PCR targeting the TCR CDR3 was performed with the HTBI primer set. TCRdb recomputed calls from the multiplex PCR reads with MiXCR, one row per CDR3 protein. The sample has more than 300,000 distinct CDR3 sequences, under 15% seen once. The sequencing input was blood. Every receptor here comes from a woman between 18 and 30 years old with Graves' hyperthyroidism.

Regarding this clonotype: This may stem from a read error, because a much larger clone lies one nucleotide away. The chain joins TRBV7-9 to TRBJ2-5, with 8 nucleotides matching TRBD1. Germline V lookup: CDR1 SEHNR, CDR2 FQNEAQ (reference sequence). This CDR3 is built from 14 residues. The junction had 10 bases not matched to a gene; V was cut back by 8 bases and J by 5 bases. The CDR3 coding sequence is TGTGCCAGCGGCTCGGGACAGGATTACGAGACCCAGTACTTC. Its protein is CASGSGQDYETQYF.

This clonotype has at least ten counts. The chain is built from TRBV12-3 or TRBV12-4 and TRBJ2-7; no firm D call. V lost 4 bases to trimming and J lost 1 base, with 11 bases between them. The CDR3 spans 14 residues. The CDR3 nucleotides read TGTGCCAGCAGTTATTACGGAACGTCCTACGAGCAGTACTTC. Translated, it gives CASSYYGTSYEQYF.

This clonotype was found many times. V gene TRBV6-2 or TRBV6-3 combines with J gene TRBJ2-7; maybe TRBD1 (5 bases). Germline V gives CDR1 MNHEY, CDR2 SVGEGT. The CDR3 covers 15 residues. With 2 bases removed from V and 3 bases from J, the gap between germline ends came to 14 bases. CDR3 coding DNA: TGTGCCAGCAGTTACAGAGACAGCCCCCACTACGAGCAGTACTTC. Encoded protein: CASSYRDSPHYEQYF.

The table lists this clonotype with many counts. The chain recombines TRBV20-1 with TRBJ2-3; either TRBD1 or TRBD2 may fit D (5 bases each). With 6 bases removed from V and 2 bases from J, the gap between germline ends came to 15 bases. The CDR3 extends over 14 amino acids. The germline gives CDR1 DFQATT, CDR2 SNEGSKA (reference sequence). The CDR3 nucleotides read TGCAGTGCAGACGGGGACGTCTACACAGATACGCAGTATTTT. Protein product: CSADGDVYTDTQYF.

This clonotype occurred many times. The gene calls are TRBV20-1 and TRBJ1-1; D unresolved. Germline V gives CDR1 DFQATT, CDR2 SNEGSKA (reference sequence). Trimming removed 6 bases at V and 0 bases at J, with 2 bases between. This CDR3 is built from 10 residues. The CDR3 region is CSAVNTEAFF. Here the CDR3 DNA reads TGCAGTGCGGTGAACACTGAAGCTTTCTTT.

The CDR3 reads CASSPLPPFPGYGYTF. In DNA form, the CDR3 reads TGTGCCAGCAGCCCCCTCCCGCCCTTCCCAGGCTATGGCTACACCTTC. This chain links TRBV27 with TRBJ1-2, with D unclear. Germline V gene lookup returns CDR1 MNHEY and CDR2 SMNVEV (reference sequence). V lost 6 bases and J lost 4, with 21 bases in between. The CDR3 sequence is 16 residues long.

This clonotype was recorded many times. The chain uses TRBV12-3 or TRBV12-4 and TRBJ1-2; D remains unclear. V was cut by 6 bases and J by 8 bases, with 13 bases left in between. The CDR3 loop spans 12 amino acids. CDR3 nucleotide sequence: TGTGCCAGCAGGTCAGGACTGTACGGCTACACCTTC. It codes for CASRSGLYGYTF.

A few counts support this clonotype. The V gene is TRBV10-3, the J gene TRBJ1-4; no clear D gene. The germline CDR1 and CDR2 sequences are ENHRY and SYGVKD. The CDR3 is made up of 13 amino acids. V was pared by 4 bases and J by 3 bases, with 6 bases between. CDR3 sequence (DNA): TGTGCCATCAGTGGTCGGTCTAATGAAAAACTGTTTTTT. It yields the protein CAISGRSNEKLFF.

This clonotype was counted at least ten times. The chain uses TRBV20-1 and TRBJ2-1; D is perhaps TRBD2 (5 bases). The CDR3 is made up of 14 amino acids. The germline V gene has CDR1 DFQATT and CDR2 SNEGSKA (reference sequence). Trimming cost V 3 bases and J 2 bases, with 11 bases left between them. This CDR3 is CSASPAGPYNEQFF. The DNA for the CDR3 is TGCAGTGCTAGTCCCGCGGGCCCCTACAATGAGCAGTTCTTC.

This clonotype was seen repeatedly, ten times or more. The CDR3 sequence: CASSLSTGGYYGYTF. The CDR3 bases are TGTGCCAGCAGCTTGTCGACAGGGGGCTACTATGGCTACACCTTC. The chain joins TRBV7-9 to TRBJ1-2; TRBD1 aligns across 10 bases. V shed 3 bases and J 3 bases; nucleotides not matched to a gene: 4. CDR1 SEHNR and CDR2 FQNEAQ come from the germline V gene (reference sequence). This CDR3 has 15 amino acids.

Many counts were recorded for this clonotype. The V call is TRBV7-2, the J call TRBJ2-5; D is unresolved. The V and J ends lost 0 bases and 4 bases respectively, with 6 bases between them. In germline, CDR1 is SGHTA, CDR2 FQGNSA. This CDR3 region has 13 residues. CDR3 DNA sequence: TGTGCCAGCAGCTTAGCGCGGTCAGAGACCCAGTACTTC. It encodes CASSLARSETQYF. The whole variable domain, remainder taken from reference TRBV7-2 and TRBJ2-5, is GAGVSQSPSNKVTEKGKDVELRCDPISGHTALYWYRQSLGQGLEFLIYFQGNSAPDKSGLPSDRFSAERTGGSVSTLTIQRTQQEDSAVYLCASSLARSETQYFGPGTRLLVL.

This clonotype was seen only a few times. CDR3 nucleotides: TGCGCCAGCAGCTCCGGGACAGCCTCTGGAAACACCATATATTTT. This sequence encodes CASSSGTASGNTIYF. The chain uses TRBV5-1 and TRBJ1-3; TRBD1 agrees at 7 bases. Losses at the gene ends were 3 bases for V and 0 bases for J; bases not matched to a gene: 3. The CDR3 is made up of 15 amino acids. Germline V lookup: CDR1 SGHRS, CDR2 YFSETQ. The full variable domain, rest sourced from reference TRBV5-1 and TRBJ1-3, is KAGVTQTPRYLIKTRGQQVTLSCSPISGHRSVSWYQQTPGQGLQFLFEYFSETQRNKGNFPGRFSGRQFSNSRSEMNVSTLELGDSALYLCASSSGTASGNTIYFGEGSWLTVV.

The CDR3 loop reads CASSEYLATDTQYF. CDR3 DNA: TGTGCCAGCAGTGAATATTTGGCCACAGATACGCAGTATTTT. The chain joins TRBV25-1 to TRBJ2-3; D gene uncertain. This CDR3 is built from 14 residues. The V gene lost 0 bases and the J gene lost 2 bases, with 6 bases spanning the gap. The germline gives CDR1 MGHDK, CDR2 SYGVNS.

This clonotype came up many times. The chain joins TRBV20-1 to TRBJ2-7, with 8 bases matching TRBD1. This CDR3 contains 16 residues. Per germline, CDR1 DFQATT and CDR2 SNEGSKA (reference sequence). The J segment lost 4 bases and the V segment lost 3 bases, leaving 14 bases of the junction unmatched. In DNA, the CDR3 is TGCAGTGCTAGGCCGGCCGGACAGGGTAGCAAATACGAGCAGTACTTC. As protein: CSARPAGQGSKYEQYF.

This clonotype has a handful of counts. A much larger clone is a single base away; this may be a read error. The chain couples TRBV28 to TRBJ2-7; maybe TRBD1 (6 bases). CDR1 and CDR2 from the germline V gene are MDHEN and SYDVKM. V was trimmed by 6 bases and J by 2 bases, leaving 14 bases between them. The CDR3 is 14 amino acids. The CDR3 loop reads CASRSGQLPYEQYF. CDR3 sequence (DNA): TGTGCCAGCAGATCAGGACAGCTCCCCTACGAGCAGTACTTC.

This clonotype was seen ten or more times. The V call is TRBV7-8, the J call TRBJ2-1, with D perhaps TRBD1 (6 bases). From germline, CDR1 is SGHVS and CDR2 FQNEAQ. This CDR3 has 13 residues. The V and J ends lost 1 base and 15 bases respectively, with 16 bases between them. CDR3 region: CASSLVDSLRGFF. The CDR3 DNA is TGTGCCAGCAGCTTAGTGGACTCCCTCAGGGGGTTCTTC.

V gene TRBV5-6 combines with J gene TRBJ2-5; 7 bases match TRBD2. The germline V gene encodes CDR1 SGHDT and CDR2 YYEEEE. CDR3 size: 14 residues. The trim removed 4 bases at V and 2 bases at J, leaving 5 bases unmatched. For the CDR3, the DNA is TGTGCCAGCAGCCTCGCTAGCGGACAAGAGACCCAGTACTTC. Protein product: CASSLASGQETQYF.

This clonotype showed up just a few times. CDR3 bases: TGCGCCAGCAGCCAAGACAGGGCAGGTGAGCAGTTCTTC. As protein: CASSQDRAGEQFF. The J gene is TRBJ2-1, the V gene TRBV5-1; the match to TRBD1 covers 7 bases. The germline gives CDR1 SGHRS, CDR2 YFSETQ. The length of the CDR3 is 13 residues. After removal of 4 bases from V and 9 bases from J, the junction contained 7 bases not matched to a gene.

This clonotype has a count of ten or more. V gene TRBV11-3 combines with J gene TRBJ2-3; D remains ambiguous. Germline CDR1 SGHNT, CDR2 YENEEA. V lost 1 base and J lost 2, with 10 bases in between. This CDR3 has 15 amino acids. The CDR3 DNA follows: TGTGCCAGCAGCTTAGTGGGCAGCCCCACAGATACGCAGTATTTT. As protein: CASSLVGSPTDTQYF.

This clonotype was seen ten or more times. V gene TRBV13 combines with J gene TRBJ1-2, with 10 bases identical to TRBD1. This CDR3 comprises 17 residues. The germline CDR1 and CDR2 sequences are PRHDT and FYEKMQ (reference sequence). V trimming: 5 bases; J trimming: 3 bases; junction bases outside the gene matches: 12. The CDR3 loop reads CASSLRGQGRGDYGYTF. The CDR3 DNA follows: TGTGCCAGCAGCCTTCGGGGACAGGGGCGAGGGGACTATGGCTACACCTTC.

In its sample, this clonotype was seen many times. The V and J genes are TRBV2 and TRBJ2-7; 8 bases are shared with TRBD2. The V gene end was trimmed by 8 bases and the J gene end by 5 bases; junction bases not matched to a gene: 11. Looked up from germline, CDR1 is SNHLY and CDR2 is FYNNEI. The CDR3 loop spans 14 amino acids. CDR3: CASSPAGGFDEQYF. CDR3 coding DNA: TGTGCCAGCTCCCCGGCGGGGGGCTTCGACGAGCAGTACTTC. Using reference TRBV2 and TRBJ2-7 for the parts outside the CDR3, the full variable domain is EPEVTQTPSHQVTQMGQEVILRCVPISNHLYFYWYRQILGQKVEFLVSFYNNEISEKSEIFDDQFSVERPDGSNFTLKIRSTKLEDSAMYFCASSPAGGFDEQYFGPGTRLTVT.

This clonotype was recorded many times. The chain couples TRBV6-6 to TRBJ2-1; the D call may be TRBD1 or TRBD2 (6 bases each). Germline CDR1 and CDR2: MNHNY and SVGAGI (reference sequence). The CDR3 totals 17 residues. The V gene lost 2 bases and the J gene lost 6 bases, with 20 bases spanning the gap. The CDR3 DNA sequence: TGTGCCAGCAGTTACGGGGGGTCAGGGGCTTTGTCCAATGAGCAGTTCTTC. Its protein is CASSYGGSGALSNEQFF.

Comments on this clonotype: A read error may be the cause here, since a much bigger clone is one base away. The chain links TRBV18 to TRBJ2-3, with a weak D call TRBD1 (6 bases). Trimming left V 3 bases short and J 5 bases short, with 18 bases between. Germline V gives CDR1 KGHSH, CDR2 LQKENI. The CDR3 is 16 residues long. The CDR3 DNA reads TGTGCCAGCTCACCCCTAGAAGTAGTACAGGGAGATACGCAGTATTTT. It codes for CASSPLEVVQGDTQYF.

This clonotype was recorded at least ten times. The chain uses TRBV3-1 and TRBJ2-1; 10 bases line up with TRBD2. CDR3 length: 16 amino acids. The germline V gene has CDR1 LGHDT and CDR2 YNNKEL (reference sequence). Trimming took 0 bases from V and 7 from J; bases not matched to a gene: 6. The CDR3 region is CASSQDGGLALNEQFF. CDR3 coding DNA: TGTGCCAGCAGCCAAGATGGGGGACTAGCGTTGAATGAGCAGTTCTTC.

The chain has TRBV9 and TRBJ2-3, with 9 positions matching TRBD1. This CDR3 has 15 amino acids. Germline assignment: CDR1 SGDLS and CDR2 YYNGEE. V gave up 5 bases and J gave up 4 bases; unmatched junction bases: 8. In DNA, the CDR3 is TGTGCCAGCAGGCGGACAGGGGAGGGTGCAGATACGCAGTATTTT. It translates to CASRRTGEGADTQYF.

This clonotype was seen just once. The CDR3 DNA is TGCGCCAGCAGCACACATACCGGACAGCTTAACTATGGCTACACCTTC. Translating gives CASSTHTGQLNYGYTF. The chain links TRBV5-1 to TRBJ1-2, with D maybe TRBD1 (6 bases). The CDR3 spans 16 residues. The V and J ends lost 4 bases and 1 base respectively, with 17 bases between them. Germline values: CDR1 SGHRS, CDR2 YFSETQ.

This clonotype was observed many times. The chain combines TRBV10-2 with TRBJ2-3; D ambiguous. The V end lost 7 bases, the J end lost 2 bases, and 10 bases lay between the germline ends. Germline values: CDR1 WSHSY, CDR2 SAAADI. The CDR3 spans 13 residues. The CDR3 loop is CASKVLITDTQYF. The CDR3 bases are TGCGCCAGCAAGGTACTAATCACAGATACGCAGTATTTT.

This clonotype was seen repeatedly, ten times or more. The CDR3 sequence is CASRDTTNYGYTF. DNA for the CDR3: TGTGCCAGCAGGGACACCACTAACTATGGCTACACCTTC. The gene calls are TRBV3-1 and TRBJ1-2, with D perhaps matching TRBD1 (5 bases). The germline V and J ends were trimmed by 6 bases and 0 bases, with 8 bases remaining between them. CDR3 length: 13 amino acids. Per the germline V gene, CDR1 is LGHDT and CDR2 is YNNKEL (reference sequence).

This clonotype was counted at least ten times. The gene calls are TRBV3-1 and TRBJ1-5; perhaps TRBD1 as D (6 bases). Per the germline V gene, CDR1 is LGHDT and CDR2 is YNNKEL (reference sequence). The ends were cut back, 0 bases at V and 2 bases at J, with 8 bases in the middle. This CDR3 contains 15 residues. Here the CDR3 DNA reads TGTGCCAGCAGCCAAGATGGGGGCGGCAATCAGCCCCAGCATTTT. Encoded protein: CASSQDGGGNQPQHF.